What follows is one TCR beta chain and its context. The data belong to a study of blood T cell repertoires in COVID-19. Whole-study context: T cells, B-cell-depleted T cells, or PBMCs supplied cDNA or gDNA.

CDR1 is KGHDR, CDR2 SFDVKD, per germline. This CDR3 spans 11 amino acids. The ends lost 10 bases at V and 10 bases at J; junction bases unmatched: 5. It was during active infection that Seattle patients were enrolled and then longitudinally followed. Clones were sequenced by immunoSEQ multiplex PCR, and TCRdb holds only the in-frame ones, with some missing. The table lists more than 200,000 clones, around 87% of them singletons, with roughly 5% in the top ten. Sequenced input: peripheral blood. The chain combines TRBV24-1 with TRBJ2-1; 8 bases fit TRBD2. This TCR was sampled from a woman in her sixties or seventies with COVID-19, enrolled during active disease. The CDR3 nucleotides read TGTGCCACAGAACGGGGGGGGGAGCAGTTCTTC. Translating it yields CATERGGEQFF.